This TCR beta chain was captured in a study of cytomegalovirus exposure and HLA in healthy donors. Study-level points and caveats: While the bulk of TCR sequences proved rare, some public TCRs turned up in many donors.

Method: immunoSEQ multiplex PCR; TCRdb's copy keeps in-frame clones and lacks some. The sample records approximately 53,000 clones, 85% to 95% being singletons. A word on this clone: Antigen specificity is unknown.

V lost 5 bases, J lost 5 bases, and 15 bases lay in between. The CDR3 length is 14 residues. CDR1 and CDR2 from the germline V gene are MNHEY and SVGAGI. The sequence was obtained from a man younger than 30 in good health and CMV-seronegative. Sample: PBMCs. V gene TRBV6-5 combines with J gene TRBJ1-1, with D possibly TRBD1 on 6 matching bases. CDR3 protein: CASSVAGVGTEAFF. CDR3 bases: TGTGCCAGCAGTGTAGCAGGGGTAGGAACTGAAGCTTTCTTT.